A single sample gave rise to the 19 T cell receptor beta chains below, sequenced in a study of identical twins (dated by TCRdb to between 2015 and 2016). Libraries were constructed by 5' RACE. The sequencer listed for this sample is Illumina HiSeq 2000. In TCRdb, the public reads were trimmed at Q25 with fastp and aligned with MiXCR, with productive beta chains retained. Entries are consolidated by CDR3 protein sequence, retaining the most common genes and DNA. This sample comprises 200,000 to 300,000 distinct CDR3 sequences, roughly 7% of them detected only once. The ten largest clones add up to approximately 3.6% of the sample. The same data also contributed to another study, on yellow fever vaccine responses in identical twins.

The sequenced sample consisted of memory (CD45RO+) T cells sorted from blood. The cell subset or site label on this specimen signifies: CD45RO+ enriched T cells. All receptors come from a young woman in good health.

This clonotype was seen more than once but under ten times. The chain joins TRBV6-5 to TRBJ2-7, with D uncertain. Germline values: CDR1 MNHEY, CDR2 SVGAGI. The V end was cut by 0 bases, the J end by 2 bases, with 11 bases between. The CDR3 covers 15 residues. DNA of the CDR3: TGTGCCAGCAGTTACTCAATACAAGTCCCCTACGAGCAGTACTTC. Translated: CASSYSIQVPYEQYF.

The CDR3 loop is CASSFGLKETQYF. The CDR3 DNA reads as TGTGCCAGCAGTTTCGGACTAAAAGAGACCCAGTACTTC. The V call is TRBV28, the J call TRBJ2-5; D may be TRBD2 (6 bases). The V and J ends lost 3 bases and 3 bases respectively, with 8 bases between them. This CDR3 is built from 13 residues. Germline V gives CDR1 MDHEN, CDR2 SYDVKM. The full variable domain, completed using reference TRBV28 and TRBJ2-5, is DVKVTQSSRYLVKRTGEKVFLECVQDMDHENMFWYRQDPGLGLRLIYFSYDVKMKEKGDIPEGYSVSREKKERFSLILESASTNQTSMYLCASSFGLKETQYFGPGTRLLVL.

V is TRBV6-1 and J is TRBJ2-2; D possibly corresponds to TRBD1 (5 bases). The CDR3 is made up of 15 amino acids. Trimming took 6 bases from V and 4 from J, leaving 15 bases between them. Germline CDR1 reads MNHNS; CDR2 reads SASEGT. Here the CDR3 DNA reads TGTGCCAGCAGCCTTAATCAGGGAACCACCGGGGAGCTGTTTTTT. It codes for CASSLNQGTTGELFF.

This clonotype was counted a few times. The chain links TRBV20-1 to TRBJ1-5; no definite D call. This CDR3 is 14 amino acids long. Germline CDR1 is DFQATT and CDR2 is SNEGSKA (reference sequence). Trimming left V 1 base short and J 5 bases short, with 12 bases between. The CDR3 nucleotides are TGCAGTGCTAGAGCGGTAATTGTGGATCAGCCCCAGCATTTT. Translating it yields CSARAVIVDQPQHF.

This clonotype was recorded at least ten times. The chain employs TRBV25-1 and TRBJ2-5; D might be TRBD1 (5 bases). Germline values: CDR1 MGHDK, CDR2 SYGVNS. Deletions cut 4 bases from V and 2 bases from J, with 14 bases between. The CDR3 runs to 15 residues. The CDR3 protein is CASSATGTRQETQYF. CDR3 DNA: TGTGCCAGCAGTGCAACAGGTACCCGGCAAGAGACCCAGTACTTC.

This rearrangement joins TRBV12-3 or TRBV12-4 to TRBJ2-1, with TRBD2 identical over 8 bases. V dropped 7 bases and J dropped 6; count of bases not matched to a gene: 8. This CDR3 is built from 14 residues. In DNA form, the CDR3 reads TGTGCCAGCACCCGGGCTAGCGGGCGCAATGAGCAGTTCTTC. This sequence encodes CASTRASGRNEQFF.

In its sample, this clonotype was seen many times. The chain is built from TRBV5-1 and TRBJ2-7; TRBD2 is a possible D gene (6 bases). V shed 5 bases and J shed 5 bases, with 14 bases lying between them. The CDR3 is 13 amino acids. Germline V gene lookup returns CDR1 SGHRS and CDR2 YFSETQ. The CDR3 nucleotides are TGCGCCAGCAGTACCACTAGCTACCACGAGCAGTACTTC. It codes for CASSTTSYHEQYF.

This clonotype was counted between two and nine times. The rearrangement uses TRBV5-6 and TRBJ2-1; tentative D call: TRBD2 (6 bases). In germline, CDR1 is SGHDT, CDR2 YYEEEE. Trimming took off 4 bases at V and 6 bases at J, with 17 bases between the two ends. The CDR3 spans 15 residues. The CDR3 nucleotides are TGTGCCAGCAGCGGGGGGACTTTGCCGTTCAATGAGCAGTTCTTC. Translating it yields CASSGGTLPFNEQFF. The variable domain in full, with the rest retrieved from reference TRBV5-6 and TRBJ2-1, is DAGVTQSPTHLIKTRGQQVTLRCSPKSGHDTVSWYQQALGQGPQFIFQYYEEEERQRGNFPDRFSGHQFPNYSSELNVNALLLGDSALYLCASSGGTLPFNEQFFGPGTRLTVL.

The chain combines TRBV7-6 with TRBJ2-2, with D perhaps assigned TRBD1 or TRBD2 (6 bases each). Germline V gives CDR1 SGHVS, CDR2 FNYEAQ. Trimming took off 1 base at V and 6 bases at J, with 15 bases between the two ends. The CDR3 extends over 16 amino acids. CDR3 sequence reads: CASSLVTAGGSGELFF. In DNA form, the CDR3 reads TGTGCCAGCAGCTTAGTCACGGCCGGGGGCTCCGGGGAGCTGTTTTTT.

This clonotype was seen a handful of times. This rearrangement joins TRBV20-1 to TRBJ2-7, with unresolved D. Germline lookup yields CDR1 DFQATT and CDR2 SNEGSKA (reference sequence). The CDR3 extends over 12 amino acids. V was clipped by 3 bases and J by 2 bases, with 8 bases between them. For the CDR3, the DNA is TGCAGTGCTAGGTACGGAACCTACGAGCAGTACGTC. It encodes CSARYGTYEQYV.

This chain connects TRBV20-1 to TRBJ2-2; a possible D gene is TRBD2 (7 bases). CDR3 length: 17 amino acids. CDR1 is DFQATT and CDR2 is SNEGSKA in the germline V gene (reference sequence). With 3 bases removed from V and 4 bases from J, the gap between germline ends came to 21 bases. CDR3 protein: CSARGSGGAVRTGELFF. CDR3 DNA: TGCAGTGCTAGGGGTTCGGGGGGCGCAGTTCGCACCGGGGAGCTGTTTTTT.

There are many counts of this clonotype. The V and J genes are TRBV12-3 or TRBV12-4 and TRBJ1-5; D not resolved. This CDR3 spans 12 amino acids. The V end was cut by 7 bases, the J end by 16 bases, with 20 bases between. CDR3 residues: CASTTGRHGTHF. CDR3 in DNA: TGTGCCAGCACTACGGGCCGACACGGCACTCATTTT.

This clonotype was detected many times. The chain employs TRBV6-1 and TRBJ1-5; D is unresolved. Between the trimmed V and J ends, which lost 5 bases and 0 bases, there was a span of 11 bases. Germline V CDR1 and CDR2: MNHNS, SASEGT. The CDR3 runs 15 residues. CDR3 sequence: CASSPIRYSNQPQHF. CDR3 DNA sequence: TGTGCCAGCAGTCCAATTCGATATAGCAATCAGCCCCAGCATTTT.

V gene TRBV18 combines with J gene TRBJ2-6, with D unclear. V lost 2 bases and J 0 bases, leaving 11 bases between the germline ends. This CDR3 has 17 residues. The germline gives CDR1 KGHSH, CDR2 LQKENI. In nucleotides, the CDR3 is TGTGCCAGCTCACCAGTGGTCAGCCGCTCTGGGGCCAACGTCCTGACTTTC. This gives the protein CASSPVVSRSGANVLTF.

The genes are TRBV21-1 and TRBJ2-7. TRBV21-1 has pseudogene status. This CDR3 contains 15 residues. The CDR3 DNA follows: TGTGCCAGCAGCAAAGTGGTGAACTACCTCTACGAGCAGTACGTC. Translating it yields CASSKVVNYLYEQYV.

The rearrangement joins TRBV10-1 to TRBJ2-5, with D perhaps TRBD1 (5 bases). The length of the CDR3 is 13 residues. Trimming took 2 bases from V and 7 from J, leaving 11 bases between them. Germline loops: CDR1 WNHNN, CDR2 SYGVQD (reference sequence). The CDR3 DNA reads TGCGCCAGCAGTGAGGACAGCCGAGGGACCCAGTACTTC. Its translation: CASSEDSRGTQYF.

This clonotype has a count of ten or more. The chain carries TRBV6-2 or TRBV6-3 and TRBJ2-2; TRBD2 agrees at 14 bases. V shed 1 base, J shed 1 base, and the junction held 14 bases outside the gene matches. CDR1 and CDR2 from the germline V gene are MNHEY and SVGEGT. The CDR3 runs to 22 residues. CDR3 coding DNA: TGTGCCAGCAGTTACTACAAGGGACTAGCGGGGGCGAAAACTCTGAACACCGGGGAGCTGTTTTTT. Encoded protein: CASSYYKGLAGAKTLNTGELFF.

Ten or more counts support this clonotype. This chain connects TRBV12-3 or TRBV12-4 to TRBJ2-7, with D perhaps being TRBD1 or TRBD2 (6 bases each). Trimming took 4 bases from V and 4 from J, leaving 11 bases between them. The CDR3 length is 13 residues. CDR3 sequence (DNA): TGTGCCAGCAGTTCTGGGGGGCGGTACGAGCAGTACTTC. It encodes CASSSGGRYEQYF.

This clonotype was counted ten times or more. The rearrangement uses TRBV24-1 and TRBJ2-2, with 9 positions matching TRBD1. CDR3 length: 14 residues. CDR1 KGHDR and CDR2 SFDVKD come from the germline V gene. V was clipped by 8 bases and J by 4 bases; unmatched bases: 4. CDR3 region: CATTGQGSTGELFF. CDR3 in DNA: TGTGCCACCACCGGACAGGGGAGCACCGGGGAGCTGTTTTTT.